The next 27 T cell receptor beta chains were all read from a single sample in a study of blood T cell repertoires in COVID-19. Data came from immunoSEQ multiplex PCR; TCRdb stores just in-frame clones and leaves some out. This sample has some 170,000 clones, with roughly four fifths found just once. The specimen was peripheral blood. Receptors were obtained from a woman aged 35 to 49 with COVID-19, enrolled during active disease.

The V call is TRBV21-1, the J call TRBJ2-2; no DNA check was done on the table's D call, TRBD2. TRBV21-1 is a pseudogene. The CDR3 extends over 16 amino acids. CDR3 DNA: TGTGCCAGCAGCAAAGTCCAACGAGGGGAGGACGGGGAGCTGTTTTTT. The encoded protein is CASSKVQRGEDGELFF.

The V and J genes are TRBV12-5 and TRBJ2-3; D unresolved. CDR3 length equals 13 residues. CDR1 is LGHNT, CDR2 FRNRAP, per germline. The V gene lost 4 bases and the J gene lost 2 bases, with 7 bases spanning the gap. CDR3 coding DNA: TGTGCTAGTGGTTCGAGTAACACAGATACGCAGTATTTT. Translating gives CASGSSNTDTQYF.

The genes are TRBV9 and TRBJ2-2; TRBD2 might be the D (6 bases). The CDR3 is made up of 16 amino acids. Germline V CDR1 and CDR2: SGDLS, YYNGEE. Trimming took 0 bases from V and 6 from J, leaving 15 bases between them. The CDR3 region has the DNA TGTGCCAGCAGCGTAGCTGCGGGGAGGCGACCCGGGGAGCTGTTTTTT. Translating it yields CASSVAAGRRPGELFF.

This clone has a handful of counts. In nucleotides, the CDR3 is TGTGCCAGCTCACCACCTCTTTCTAGCGGGGGGCGACGGCGGCATGGAGAGACCCAGTACTTC. This codes for CASSPPLSSGGRRRHGETQYF. The chain joins TRBV18 to TRBJ2-5; 11 bases match TRBD2. This CDR3 is built from 21 residues. V lost 0 bases, J lost 4 bases, and 19 bases stayed unmatched. Germline V gene data show CDR1 as KGHSH and CDR2 as LQKENI.

The DNA of the CDR3 is TGTGCCAGCAGCTCCCCCCGGGATCCCTTTGGCTACACCTTC. Translation gives CASSSPRDPFGYTF. The J gene is TRBJ1-2, the V gene TRBV7-9; D is undetermined. Trimming took off 4 bases at V and 7 bases at J, with 16 bases between the two ends. This CDR3 comprises 14 residues. Germline-derived CDR1 and CDR2 are SEHNR and FQNEAQ (reference sequence).

This CDR3 is CASSSREAEQYF. The DNA of the CDR3 is TGCGCCAGCAGCTCTAGGGAGGCCGAGCAGTACTTC. The chain employs TRBV4-1 and TRBJ2-7, with TRBD2 as a possible D gene (6 bases). The germline V and J ends were trimmed by 5 bases and 6 bases, with 11 bases remaining between them. The CDR3 loop spans 12 amino acids. Germline lookup yields CDR1 MGHRA and CDR2 YSYEKL.

V and J are TRBV2 and TRBJ2-7; 10 nucleotides line up with TRBD2. The CDR3 loop spans 15 amino acids. Germline V gene data show CDR1 as SNHLY and CDR2 as FYNNEI. V was pared by 1 base and J by 3 bases, with 3 bases of the junction left unmatched. CDR3 coding DNA: TGTGCCAGCAGTGAAGAAGGACTAGCGGACTACGAGCAGTACTTC. Translation: CASSEEGLADYEQYF.

V and J are TRBV6-5 and TRBJ1-1; tentatively, D is TRBD1 (6 bases). Germline CDR1 is MNHEY and CDR2 is SVGAGI. Trimming pared 6 bases from V and 8 bases from J, leaving 19 bases between. The CDR3 contains 14 residues. The CDR3 bases are TGTGCCAGCAGGATGGACAGTCTTCAAATGGAAGCTTTCTTT. It codes for CASRMDSLQMEAFF.

The chain employs TRBV6-1 and TRBJ2-7, with 8 bases matching TRBD1. Looked up from germline, CDR1 is MNHNS and CDR2 is SASEGT. This CDR3 has 18 residues. Trimming at V came to 1 base and at J to 7 bases, leaving 18 bases not matched to a gene. DNA for the CDR3: TGTGCCAGCAGTGAAGGACAGGGGCACGAACGGGAACGTCGTGAGCAGTACTTC. Protein sequence: CASSEGQGHERERREQYF.

The chain combines TRBV2 with TRBJ2-7; a possible D gene is TRBD1 (6 bases). Germline values: CDR1 SNHLY, CDR2 FYNNEI. Trimming took 2 bases from V and 3 from J, leaving 11 bases between them. This CDR3 region has 14 residues. The CDR3 reads CASSEYRDLYEQYF. DNA for the CDR3: TGTGCCAGCAGTGAATACAGGGATCTCTACGAGCAGTACTTC. Supplemented by reference TRBV2 and TRBJ2-7, the full variable domain reads EPEVTQTPSHQVTQMGQEVILRCVPISNHLYFYWYRQILGQKVEFLVSFYNNEISEKSEIFDDQFSVERPDGSNFTLKIRSTKLEDSAMYFCASSEYRDLYEQYFGPGTRLTVT.

This chain connects TRBV7-8 to TRBJ2-2, with D perhaps TRBD2 (8 bases). V lost 5 bases and J 5 bases, leaving 21 bases between the germline ends. The germline gives CDR1 SGHVS, CDR2 FQNEAQ. The CDR3 totals 17 residues. The CDR3 DNA sequence: TGTGCCAGCAGCCCCGGGACTAGGGGGCCGGGGACCGGGGAGCTGTTTTTT. This sequence encodes CASSPGTRGPGTGELFF.

This chain uses TRBV9 with TRBJ1-5; D is uncertain. The CDR3 runs 15 residues. V shed 4 bases and J shed 3 bases, with 14 bases lying between them. Looked up from germline, CDR1 is SGDLS and CDR2 is YYNGEE. The CDR3 bases are TGTGCCAGCAGCAGAAGCGGATTATACAATCAGCCCCAGCATTTT. Translated, it gives CASSRSGLYNQPQHF.

This chain connects TRBV27 to TRBJ2-1; a weak D match, TRBD2 (6 bases). The V end lost 3 bases, the J end lost 5 bases, and 11 bases lay between the germline ends. This CDR3 is 14 amino acids long. Per germline, CDR1 MNHEY and CDR2 SMNVEV (reference sequence). CDR3 sequence (DNA): TGTGCCAGCAGTTTTTGGGGGGACGACAATGAGCAGTTCTTC. Translated, it gives CASSFWGDDNEQFF.

V is TRBV30 and J is TRBJ2-2, with TRBD1 identical over 10 bases. Germline V lookup: CDR1 GTSNPN, CDR2 SVGIG (reference sequence). Trimming took 0 bases from V and 6 from J; bases not matched to a gene: 10. This CDR3 is built from 17 residues. CDR3 in DNA: TGTGCCTGGAGTGTACTCTTGGGACAGGGGTTGGCCGGGGAGCTGTTTTTT. Residues: CAWSVLLGQGLAGELFF.

This clone was found a few times. This sequence joins TRBV2 and TRBJ1-5, with 10 bases that match TRBD1. The CDR3 runs to 16 residues. Germline V CDR1 and CDR2: SNHLY, FYNNEI. The trim removed 6 bases at V and 1 base at J, leaving 6 bases unmatched. The CDR3 DNA reads as TGTGCCAGCAGCCCGGGACAGGGGATAAGCAATCAGCCCCAGCATTTT. Translating gives CASSPGQGISNQPQHF.

This rearrangement joins TRBV28 to TRBJ1-2; TRBD1 matches 10 bases. V gave up 4 bases and J gave up 8 bases; unmatched junction bases: 16. CDR3 length: 17 amino acids. Germline V gene data show CDR1 as MDHEN and CDR2 as SYDVKM. DNA of the CDR3: TGTGCCAGCAGTTCACGGGGGACAGGGGTCACGGGGCTCGGCTACACCTTC. This encodes CASSSRGTGVTGLGYTF.

The rearrangement uses TRBV4-1 and TRBJ1-5; TRBD1 might be the D (6 bases). Per the germline V gene, CDR1 is MGHRA and CDR2 is YSYEKL. CDR3 length: 16 residues. Trimming left V 0 bases short and J 3 bases short, with 12 bases between. The CDR3 spells CASSQEGGRNNQPQHF. The CDR3 DNA reads TGCGCCAGCAGCCAAGAAGGGGGACGGAACAATCAGCCCCAGCATTTT.

This clone was observed a few times. The chain is built from TRBV7-9 and TRBJ2-1, with 7 bases matching TRBD1. The junction had 9 bases not matched to a gene; V was cut back by 0 bases and J by 7 bases. The CDR3 sequence is 16 residues long. Germline loops: CDR1 SEHNR, CDR2 FQNEAQ (reference sequence). CDR3: CASSLATGVRYNEQFF. The CDR3 nucleotides read TGTGCCAGCAGCTTAGCCACAGGGGTAAGATATAATGAGCAGTTCTTC.

The V gene is TRBV11-1, the J gene TRBJ2-3, with D unclear. CDR1 is SGHAT and CDR2 is FQDESV in the germline V gene (reference sequence). CDR3 length equals 15 residues. The V and J ends lost 0 bases and 1 base respectively, with 8 bases between them. The CDR3 nucleotides are TGTGCCAGCAGCTTAGCCTCTACCGGCACAGATACGCAGTATTTT. Amino acids: CASSLASTGTDTQYF.

The chain carries TRBV7-9 and TRBJ1-6, with TRBD1 identical over 7 bases. V dropped 4 bases and J dropped 5; count of bases not matched to a gene: 5. The germline V gene has CDR1 SEHNR and CDR2 FQNEAQ (reference sequence). There are 15 residues in the CDR3. The CDR3, as DNA: TGTGCCAGCAGCTCCCCTACAGGGGATAATTCACCCCTCCACTTT. Amino acid sequence: CASSSPTGDNSPLHF.

The chain recombines TRBV18 with TRBJ1-1; D unclear. V gave up 2 bases and J gave up 1 base, with 8 bases separating them. The CDR3 spans 14 residues. From germline, CDR1 is KGHSH and CDR2 LQKENI. CDR3 DNA sequence: TGTGCCAGCTCACCAAATGCGCAGAACACTGAAGCTTTCTTT. Protein: CASSPNAQNTEAFF.

CDR3 in amino acids: CASSQRRTEQFF. Written as DNA, the CDR3 is TGTGCCAGCAGTCAACGGAGGACTGAGCAGTTCTTC. This chain joins TRBV3-1 (or the pseudogene TRBV3-2) and TRBJ2-1; a possible D gene is TRBD2 (5 bases). The CDR3 covers 12 residues. The germline CDR1 and CDR2 sequences are LGHDT and YNNKEL (reference sequence). The V end lost 6 bases, the J end lost 9 bases, and 12 bases lay between the germline ends.

The gene calls are TRBV18 and TRBJ2-1; 7 positions match TRBD2. CDR3 length: 15 residues. V dropped 5 bases and J dropped 8; count of bases not matched to a gene: 12. CDR1 and CDR2 (germline): KGHSH, LQKENI. This CDR3 is CASSAWKTSSHEQFF. The CDR3 bases are TGTGCCAGCTCAGCGTGGAAGACTAGCTCTCATGAGCAGTTCTTC.

The V and J genes are TRBV7-2 and TRBJ1-2, with a weak D call TRBD1 (6 bases). CDR1 SGHTA and CDR2 FQGNSA come from the germline V gene. V gave up 4 bases and J gave up 8 bases, with 17 bases separating them. This CDR3 region has 14 residues. The CDR3 DNA reads as TGTGCCAGCAGCTCTCGCCGGGACATGCGCGGCTACACCTTC. Translating it yields CASSSRRDMRGYTF.

This clone was detected only once. This chain links TRBV6-5 with TRBJ2-7; 10 bases line up with TRBD2. V lost 0 bases and J lost 5; bases outside the gene matches: 7. The CDR3 extends over 16 amino acids. The V gene's germline CDR1 is MNHEY and CDR2 SVGAGI. CDR3 region: CASSYSELAGPDEQYV. CDR3 in DNA: TGTGCCAGCAGTTACTCCGAACTAGCGGGGCCAGACGAGCAGTACGTC.

The chain employs TRBV7-2 and TRBJ2-3; D perhaps matches TRBD2 (5 bases). There are 14 residues in the CDR3. Trimming removed 5 bases from V and 3 bases from J, with 12 bases in between. Germline V gene lookup returns CDR1 SGHTA and CDR2 FQGNSA. CDR3 coding DNA: TGTGCCAGCAGCACTTATCTAGCTACAGATACGCAGTATTTT. This encodes CASSTYLATDTQYF. The full variable domain, rest sourced from reference TRBV7-2 and TRBJ2-3, is GAGVSQSPSNKVTEKGKDVELRCDPISGHTALYWYRQSLGQGLEFLIYFQGNSAPDKSGLPSDRFSAERTGGSVSTLTIQRTQQEDSAVYLCASSTYLATDTQYFGPGTRLTVL.

The chain carries TRBV7-8 and TRBJ1-5, with D hard to call. CDR1 is SGHVS and CDR2 is FQNEAQ in the germline V gene. V was pared by 1 base and J by 0 bases, with 7 bases between. This CDR3 comprises 15 residues. Here the CDR3 reads CASSLGLISNQPQHF. The CDR3 DNA sequence: TGTGCCAGCAGCTTAGGGCTGATTAGCAATCAGCCCCAGCATTTT. Full variable domain (outside the CDR3, taken from reference TRBV7-8 and TRBJ1-5): GAGVSQSPRYKVAKRGQDVALRCDPISGHVSLFWYQQALGQGPEFLTYFQNEAQLDKSGLPSDRFFAERPEGSVSTLKIQRTQQEDSAVYLCASSLGLISNQPQHFGDGTRLSIL.